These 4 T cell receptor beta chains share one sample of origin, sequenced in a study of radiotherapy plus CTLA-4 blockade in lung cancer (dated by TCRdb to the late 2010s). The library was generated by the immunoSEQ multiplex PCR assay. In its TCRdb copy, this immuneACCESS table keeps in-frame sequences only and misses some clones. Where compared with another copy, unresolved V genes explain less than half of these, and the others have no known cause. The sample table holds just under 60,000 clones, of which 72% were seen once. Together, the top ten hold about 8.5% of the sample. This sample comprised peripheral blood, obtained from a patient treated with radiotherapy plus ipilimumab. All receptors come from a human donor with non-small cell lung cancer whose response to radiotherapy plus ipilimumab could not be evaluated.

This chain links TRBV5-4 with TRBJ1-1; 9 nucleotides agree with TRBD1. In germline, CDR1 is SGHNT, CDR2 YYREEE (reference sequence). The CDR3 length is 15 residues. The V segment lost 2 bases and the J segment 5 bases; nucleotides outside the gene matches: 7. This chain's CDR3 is CASSFGGTGLTEAFF. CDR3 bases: TGTGCCAGCAGCTTTGGGGGGACAGGGTTGACTGAAGCTTTCTTT.

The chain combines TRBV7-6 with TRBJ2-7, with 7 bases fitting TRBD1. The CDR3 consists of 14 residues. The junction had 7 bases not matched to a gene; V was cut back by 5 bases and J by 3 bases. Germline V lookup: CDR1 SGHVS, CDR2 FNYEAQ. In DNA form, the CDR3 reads TGTGCCAGCAGCGGCCGGGACAGATTCTACGAGCAGTACTTC. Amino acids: CASSGRDRFYEQYF.

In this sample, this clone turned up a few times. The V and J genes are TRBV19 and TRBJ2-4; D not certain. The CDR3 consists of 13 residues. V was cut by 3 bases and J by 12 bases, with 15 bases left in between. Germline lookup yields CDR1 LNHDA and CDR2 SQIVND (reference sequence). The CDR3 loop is CASSIVTDRNQYF. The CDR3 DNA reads TGTGCCAGTAGTATTGTCACAGATCGTAATCAGTACTTC.

The chain's CDR3 is CASNKGLAGGPEQYF. The CDR3 DNA reads TGTGCCAGTAACAAGGGACTAGCGGGAGGCCCCGAGCAGTACTTC. This chain links TRBV19 with TRBJ2-5, with TRBD2 matching 15 bases. The assigned J gene may be wrong: the sequence end matches TRBJ2-7 better. CDR3 length: 15 amino acids. CDR1 is LNHDA, CDR2 SQIVND, per germline (reference sequence).